The clone carrying this T cell receptor beta chain was seen a few times. Its antigen remains unidentified. TCRdb used MiXCR to reprocess the 5' RACE reads, holding one entry per CDR3 protein. The sample lists 150,000 to 200,000 distinct CDR3 sequences; around 10% were seen once. This specimen comes from a study of T-cell memory formation after mild COVID-19. Study-wide results and limits: Later expanders leaned CD4+, whereas clones that contracted between day 15 and 85 were balanced CD4/CD8.

Germline loops: CDR1 SNHLY, CDR2 FYNNEI. Trimming pared 8 bases from V and 8 bases from J, leaving 13 bases between. The CDR3 contains 12 residues. This sequence joins TRBV2 and TRBJ2-1; D unclear. This TCR was sampled from a man younger than 30 who had mild COVID-19 (a few samples of this study predate the infection). Cell type and time point are not known. The source material was PBMCs or a T cell subset sorted from them (not recorded which). The CDR3: CASHGDGDEQFF. In DNA form, the CDR3 reads TGTGCCAGCCACGGAGATGGCGATGAGCAGTTCTTC.